The text below deals with one TCR beta chain. The sample originates from a study of blood T cell repertoires in COVID-19. Whole-study context: Both acute and convalescent COVID-19 samples were obtained from the United States, Italy and Spain. PBMCs, B-cell-depleted T cells, or T cells provided the cDNA or gDNA that made up the material.

Per the study methods: The assay estimated nucleated cells by amplifying reference gene primers. TCRdb's copy holds only in-frame clones and misses some; the assay was immunoSEQ multiplex PCR. The V and J calls and clone size come from that table; D and trimming were worked out from the DNA. The table has 150,000 or so clones, roughly 80% seen once. This CDR3 has 14 amino acids. CDR1 and CDR2 from the germline V gene are SGDLS and YYNGEE. The V end lost 3 bases, the J end lost 5 bases, and 13 bases lay between the germline ends. Sequences were obtained from peripheral blood. The chain uses TRBV9 and TRBJ2-3; D is perhaps TRBD1 (6 bases). This TCR derives from a woman of 80 years or more with acute or convalescent COVID-19. The CDR3 DNA sequence: TGTGCCAGCAGCGCGTACAGGGCTTTAGATACGCAGTATTTT. This translates into CASSAYRALDTQYF.